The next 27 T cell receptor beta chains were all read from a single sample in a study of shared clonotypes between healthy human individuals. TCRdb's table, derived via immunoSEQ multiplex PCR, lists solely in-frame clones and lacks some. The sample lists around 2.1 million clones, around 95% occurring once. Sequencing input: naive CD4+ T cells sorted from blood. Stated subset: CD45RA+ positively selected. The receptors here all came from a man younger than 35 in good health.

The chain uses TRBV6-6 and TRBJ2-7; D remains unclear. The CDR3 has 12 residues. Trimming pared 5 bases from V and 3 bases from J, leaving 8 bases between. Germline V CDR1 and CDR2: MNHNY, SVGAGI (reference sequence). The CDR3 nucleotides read TGTGCCAGCAGTCAAGACATCTACGAGCAGTACTTC. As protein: CASSQDIYEQYF.

CDR3 in DNA: TGTGCCACCGGGACAGTATCCTACAATGAGCAGTTCTTC. Its protein is CATGTVSYNEQFF. The chain recombines TRBV19 with TRBJ2-1; 7 bases agree with TRBD1. There are 13 residues in the CDR3. The germline V gene has CDR1 LNHDA and CDR2 SQIVND (reference sequence). V was pared by 10 bases and J by 1 base, with 4 bases of the junction left unmatched.

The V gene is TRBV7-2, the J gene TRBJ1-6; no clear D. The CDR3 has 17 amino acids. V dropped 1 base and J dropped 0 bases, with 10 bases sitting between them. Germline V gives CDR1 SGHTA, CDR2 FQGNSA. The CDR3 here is CASSLVISSSYNSPLHF. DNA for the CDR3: TGTGCCAGCAGCTTAGTCATCTCTAGCTCCTATAATTCACCCCTCCACTTT.

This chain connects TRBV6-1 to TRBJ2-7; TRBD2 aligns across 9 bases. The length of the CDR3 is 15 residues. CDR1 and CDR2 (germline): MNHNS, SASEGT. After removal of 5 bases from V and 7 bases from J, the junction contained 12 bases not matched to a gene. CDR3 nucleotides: TGTGCCAGCAGTCCTCGGGGGCTAGCGGGAAGGGAGCAGTACTTC. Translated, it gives CASSPRGLAGREQYF.

The CDR3 DNA reads as TGCAGCGTTAGGGACGGATCGAACACTGAAGCTTTCTTT. Amino acid sequence: CSVRDGSNTEAFF. This chain joins TRBV29-1 and TRBJ1-1, with a weak D call TRBD1 (5 bases). This CDR3 contains 13 residues. V gave up 5 bases and J gave up 1 base, with 11 bases separating them. Per germline, CDR1 SQVTM and CDR2 ANQGSEA. The full variable domain, completed using reference TRBV29-1 and TRBJ1-1, is SAVISQKPSRDICQRGTSLTIQCQVDSQVTMMFWYRQQPGQSLTLIATANQGSEATYESGFVIDKFPISRPNLTFSTLTVSNMSPEDSSIYLCSVRDGSNTEAFFGQGTRLTVV.

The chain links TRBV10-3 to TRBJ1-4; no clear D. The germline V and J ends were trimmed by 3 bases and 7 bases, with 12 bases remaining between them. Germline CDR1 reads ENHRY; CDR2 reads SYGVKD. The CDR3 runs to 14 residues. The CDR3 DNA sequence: TGTGCCATCAGTGAAAGGCAGCTTGGTGAAAAACTGTTTTTT. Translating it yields CAISERQLGEKLFF.

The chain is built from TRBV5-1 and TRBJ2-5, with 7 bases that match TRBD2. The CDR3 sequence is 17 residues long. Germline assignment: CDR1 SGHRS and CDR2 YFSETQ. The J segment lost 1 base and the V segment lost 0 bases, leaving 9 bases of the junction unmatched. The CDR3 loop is CASSLAGSAGAQETQYF. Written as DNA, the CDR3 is TGCGCCAGCAGCTTGGCGGGGTCCGCGGGAGCCCAAGAGACCCAGTACTTC.

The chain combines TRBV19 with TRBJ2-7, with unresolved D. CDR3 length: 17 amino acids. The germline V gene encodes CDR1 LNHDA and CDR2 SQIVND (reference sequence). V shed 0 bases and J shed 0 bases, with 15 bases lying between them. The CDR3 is CASSIDAVRTFSYEQYF. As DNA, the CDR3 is TGTGCCAGTAGTATAGATGCTGTCCGAACTTTCTCCTACGAGCAGTACTTC.

CDR3 protein: CASSYAPPGRSRAYEQYF. CDR3 nucleotide sequence: TGTGCCAGCAGTTATGCCCCCCCCGGGCGCTCGAGGGCCTACGAGCAGTACTTC. The chain carries TRBV6-9 and TRBJ2-7, with D maybe TRBD2 (5 bases). Germline CDR1 and CDR2: MNHGY and SVAAGI. This CDR3 spans 18 amino acids. V lost 2 bases, J lost 2 bases, and 22 bases lay in between.

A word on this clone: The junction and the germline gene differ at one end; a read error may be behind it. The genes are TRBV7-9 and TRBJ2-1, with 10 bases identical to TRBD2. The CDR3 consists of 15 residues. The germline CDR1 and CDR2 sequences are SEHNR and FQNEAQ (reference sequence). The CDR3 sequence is CASTLAGGGANEQFF. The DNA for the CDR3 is TGTGCCAGCACCTTAGCGGGAGGTGGCGCCAATGAGCAGTTCTTC.

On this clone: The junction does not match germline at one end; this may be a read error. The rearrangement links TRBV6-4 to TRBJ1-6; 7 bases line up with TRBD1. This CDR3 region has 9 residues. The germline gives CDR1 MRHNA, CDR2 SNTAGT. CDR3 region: CASSGTAAF. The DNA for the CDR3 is TGTGCCAGCAGCGGGACAGCGGCCTTT.

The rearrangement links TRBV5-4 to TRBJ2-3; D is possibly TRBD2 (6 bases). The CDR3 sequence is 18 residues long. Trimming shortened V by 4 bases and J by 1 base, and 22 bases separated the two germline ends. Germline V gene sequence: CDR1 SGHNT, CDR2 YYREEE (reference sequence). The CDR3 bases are TGTGCCAGCAGCCCCGGGGGAGCCCTCAAGCCCGGCACAGATACGCAGTATTTT. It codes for CASSPGGALKPGTDTQYF. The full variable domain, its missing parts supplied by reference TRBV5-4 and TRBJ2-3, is ETGVTQSPTHLIKTRGQQVTLRCSSQSGHNTVSWYQQALGQGPQFIFQYYREEENGRGNFPPRFSGLQFPNYSSELNVNALELDDSALYLCASSPGGALKPGTDTQYFGPGTRLTVL.

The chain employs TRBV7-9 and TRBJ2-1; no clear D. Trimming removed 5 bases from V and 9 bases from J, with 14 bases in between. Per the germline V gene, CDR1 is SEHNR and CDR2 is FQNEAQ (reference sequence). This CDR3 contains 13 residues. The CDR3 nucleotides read TGTGCCAGCAGCCTCTCCGGGCCGGGTGAGCAGTTCTTC. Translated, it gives CASSLSGPGEQFF.

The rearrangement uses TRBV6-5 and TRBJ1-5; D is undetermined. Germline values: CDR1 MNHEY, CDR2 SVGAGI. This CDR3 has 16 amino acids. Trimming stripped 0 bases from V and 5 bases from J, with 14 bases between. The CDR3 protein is CASSYSHGVQDQPQHF. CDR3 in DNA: TGTGCCAGCAGTTACTCTCACGGAGTCCAAGATCAGCCCCAGCATTTT.

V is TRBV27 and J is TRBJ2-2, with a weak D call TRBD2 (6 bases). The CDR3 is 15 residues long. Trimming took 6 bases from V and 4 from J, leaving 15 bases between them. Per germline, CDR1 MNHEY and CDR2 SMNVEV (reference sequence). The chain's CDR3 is CASRAGTFSTGELFF. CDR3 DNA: TGTGCCAGCAGAGCCGGGACTTTTTCCACCGGGGAGCTGTTTTTT.

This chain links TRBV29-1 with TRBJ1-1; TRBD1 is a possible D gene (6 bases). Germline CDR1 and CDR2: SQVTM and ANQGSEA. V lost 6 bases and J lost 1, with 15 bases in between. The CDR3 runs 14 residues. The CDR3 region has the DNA TGCAGCGTGCGTTCAGGGGTGGCGAACACTGAAGCTTTCTTT. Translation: CSVRSGVANTEAFF.

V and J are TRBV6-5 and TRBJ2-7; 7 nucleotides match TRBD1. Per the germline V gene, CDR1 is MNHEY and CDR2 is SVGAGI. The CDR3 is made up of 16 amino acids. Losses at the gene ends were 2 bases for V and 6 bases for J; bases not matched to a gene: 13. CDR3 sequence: CASSYADRAQRSEQYF. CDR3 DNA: TGTGCCAGCAGTTACGCAGACAGGGCCCAAAGGTCCGAGCAGTACTTC.

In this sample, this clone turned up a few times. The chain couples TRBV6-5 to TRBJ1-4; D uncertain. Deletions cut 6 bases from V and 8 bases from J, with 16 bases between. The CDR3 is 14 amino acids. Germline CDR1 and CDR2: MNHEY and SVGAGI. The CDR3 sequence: CASSRDGAQEKLFF. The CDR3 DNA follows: TGTGCCAGCAGCCGCGACGGAGCCCAAGAAAAACTGTTTTTT.

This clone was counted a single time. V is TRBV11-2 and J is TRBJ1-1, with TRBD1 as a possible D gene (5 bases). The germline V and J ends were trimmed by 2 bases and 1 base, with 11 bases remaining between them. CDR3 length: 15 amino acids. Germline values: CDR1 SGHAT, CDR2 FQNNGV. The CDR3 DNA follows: TGTGCCAGCAGCTTACTCCCCCAGGGGAACACTGAAGCTTTCTTT. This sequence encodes CASSLLPQGNTEAFF.

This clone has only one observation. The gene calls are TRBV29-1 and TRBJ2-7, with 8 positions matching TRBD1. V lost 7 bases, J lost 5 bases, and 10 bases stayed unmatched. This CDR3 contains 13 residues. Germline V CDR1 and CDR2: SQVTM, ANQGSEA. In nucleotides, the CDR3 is TGCAGCGCAATGGACAGGGTTATCCACGAGCAGTACTTC. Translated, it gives CSAMDRVIHEQYF.

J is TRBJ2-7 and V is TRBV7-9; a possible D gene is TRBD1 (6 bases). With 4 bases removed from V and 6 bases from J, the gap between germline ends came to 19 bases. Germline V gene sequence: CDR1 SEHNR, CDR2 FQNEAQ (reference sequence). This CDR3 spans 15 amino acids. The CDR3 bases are TGTGCCAGCAGCTCGGGACACTCCTTGCTCGGCGAGCAGTACTTC. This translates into CASSSGHSLLGEQYF.

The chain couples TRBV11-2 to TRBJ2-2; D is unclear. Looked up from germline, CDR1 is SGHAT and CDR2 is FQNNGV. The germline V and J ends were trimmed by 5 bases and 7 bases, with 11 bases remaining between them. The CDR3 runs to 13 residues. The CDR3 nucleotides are TGTGCCAGCAGCCCCGACCGGTTCGGGGAGCTGTTTTTT. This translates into CASSPDRFGELFF.

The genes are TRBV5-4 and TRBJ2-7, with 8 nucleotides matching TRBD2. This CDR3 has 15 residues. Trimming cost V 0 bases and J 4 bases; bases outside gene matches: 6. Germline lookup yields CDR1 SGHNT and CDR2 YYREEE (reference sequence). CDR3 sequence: CASSLDFSGVYEQYF. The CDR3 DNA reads TGTGCCAGCAGCTTGGATTTTAGCGGGGTATACGAGCAGTACTTC. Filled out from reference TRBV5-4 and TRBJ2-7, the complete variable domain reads ETGVTQSPTHLIKTRGQQVTLRCSSQSGHNTVSWYQQALGQGPQFIFQYYREEENGRGNFPPRFSGLQFPNYSSELNVNALELDDSALYLCASSLDFSGVYEQYFGPGTRLTVT.

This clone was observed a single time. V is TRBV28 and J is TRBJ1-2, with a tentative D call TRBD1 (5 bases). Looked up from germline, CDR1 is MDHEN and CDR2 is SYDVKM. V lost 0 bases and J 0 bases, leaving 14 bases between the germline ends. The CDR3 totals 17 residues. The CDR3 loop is CASSLWIWAGTNYGYTF. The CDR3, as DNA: TGTGCCAGCAGTTTATGGATCTGGGCAGGGACTAACTATGGCTACACCTTC.

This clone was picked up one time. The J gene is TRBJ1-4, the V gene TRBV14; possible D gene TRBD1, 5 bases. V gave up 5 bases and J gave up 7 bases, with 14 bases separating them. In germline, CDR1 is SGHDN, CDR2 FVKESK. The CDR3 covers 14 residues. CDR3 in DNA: TGTGCCAGCAGCTCGAGGCCAGGGAGTGAAAAACTGTTTTTT. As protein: CASSSRPGSEKLFF.

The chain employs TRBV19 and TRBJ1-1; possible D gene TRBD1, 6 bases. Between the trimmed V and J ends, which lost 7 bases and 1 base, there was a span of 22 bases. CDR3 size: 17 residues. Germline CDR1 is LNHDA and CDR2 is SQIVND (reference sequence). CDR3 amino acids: CASITGFQKDSNTEAFF. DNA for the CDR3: TGTGCCAGTATCACAGGGTTTCAGAAAGACTCGAACACTGAAGCTTTCTTT.

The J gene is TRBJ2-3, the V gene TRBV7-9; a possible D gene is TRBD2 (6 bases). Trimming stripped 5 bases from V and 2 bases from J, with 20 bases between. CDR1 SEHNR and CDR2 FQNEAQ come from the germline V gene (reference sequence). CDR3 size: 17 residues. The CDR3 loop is CASSRLTGDGPTDTQYF. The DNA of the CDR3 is TGTGCCAGCAGCCGTTTGACGGGGGACGGACCCACAGATACGCAGTATTTT.